This T cell receptor (beta chain) was obtained from a study of cytomegalovirus exposure and HLA in healthy donors. The wider study: One earlier analysis, a look at 200 million or so T cells, found 100 million to 130 million unique TCR beta sequences.

This clone was recorded a few times. What it recognizes is unknown. Study-wide results and caveats: It was taken for granted in presence/absence analyses that sequencing depth across donors was roughly uniform. The study put 160 or so TCR beta chains on its list as cytomegalovirus-associated. In a later analysis, the majority of CMV-associated beta chains seemingly showed HLA restriction.

PCR amplification relied on 60 Vbeta primers (plus 13 Jbeta primers). Produced via immunoSEQ multiplex PCR; TCRdb's table is partial and in-frame only. Among around 180,000 clones listed, around 82% were seen once. CDR1 is SGHTA and CDR2 is FQGNSA in the germline V gene. The CDR3 length is 15 residues. V shed 5 bases, J shed 7 bases, and the junction held 11 bases outside the gene matches. Sequenced input: PBMCs. The sequence was obtained from a man aged 40-49 years in good health and CMV-seronegative. J is TRBJ2-1 and V is TRBV7-2; 7 nucleotides match TRBD2. CDR3 sequence: CASSQGEGLRNEQFF. In nucleotides, the CDR3 is TGTGCCAGCAGCCAAGGGGAGGGTTTGCGGAATGAGCAGTTCTTC.